These 10 T cell receptor beta chains originate from one sample sequenced in a study of T cell changes during pregnancy in multiple sclerosis. Sequencing used immunoSEQ multiplex PCR; TCRdb keeps in-frame clones, though not all of them. The sample has under 65,000 clones; about 90% are singletons. The sample here was CD4+ T cells from peripheral blood mononuclear cells, taken in the third trimester of pregnancy. The receptors shown here come from a female donor with multiple sclerosis, enrolled in a pregnancy study.

V usage is TRBV9 and J usage is TRBJ1-5; the D gene is possibly TRBD1 (5 bases). Trimming took 0 bases from V and 7 from J, leaving 8 bases between them. The CDR3 runs 13 residues. Germline V gene sequence: CDR1 SGDLS, CDR2 YYNGEE. The CDR3 sequence: CASSVAPGQPQHF. DNA of the CDR3: TGTGCCAGCAGCGTAGCCCCAGGGCAGCCCCAGCATTTT. Looking up the rest from reference TRBV9 and TRBJ1-5 gives the full variable domain: DSGVTQTPKHLITATGQRVTLRCSPRSGDLSVYWYQQSLDQGLQFLIQYYNGEERAKGNILERFSAQQFPDLHSELNLSSLELGDSALYFCASSVAPGQPQHFGDGTRLSIL.

This chain connects TRBV4-2 to TRBJ1-3; the D is unclear. The CDR3 is made up of 13 amino acids. V lost 3 bases to trimming and J lost 2 bases, with 5 bases between them. Per the germline V gene, CDR1 is LGHNA and CDR2 is YNFKEQ. CDR3 DNA: TGTGCCAGCAGCCAGGGAGCTGGAAACACCATATATTTT. Amino acid sequence: CASSQGAGNTIYF.

J is TRBJ1-3 and V is TRBV30; D perhaps matches TRBD1 (5 bases). Germline V gene lookup returns CDR1 GTSNPN and CDR2 SVGIG (reference sequence). This CDR3 spans 11 amino acids. V dropped 8 bases and J dropped 4 bases, with 9 bases sitting between them. The DNA for the CDR3 is TGTGCCGCAGGGTGGGGAAACACCATATATTTT. Translating it yields CAAGWGNTIYF.

The rearrangement joins TRBV5-6 to TRBJ1-6; TRBD1 might be the D (6 bases). CDR3 length equals 15 residues. Looked up from germline, CDR1 is SGHDT and CDR2 is YYEEEE. The germline V and J ends were trimmed by 4 bases and 3 bases, with 11 bases remaining between them. For the CDR3, the DNA is TGTGCCAGCAGCCTCAACAGGGTCTATAATTCACCCCTCCACTTT. Translated: CASSLNRVYNSPLHF.

The chain employs TRBV4-1 and TRBJ1-4, with TRBD1 matching over 9 bases. V lost 2 bases and J lost 8; bases outside the gene matches: 9. The CDR3 is 16 amino acids. CDR1 is MGHRA, CDR2 YSYEKL, per germline. The CDR3 sequence: CASSQLGGTGQEKLFF. For the CDR3, the DNA is TGCGCCAGCAGCCAACTAGGCGGGACAGGGCAAGAAAAACTGTTTTTT.

The CDR3 nucleotides are TGCAGCGTTGAAGTGGTCCCTTCCACTAACCGGGACAGGGGCACCGGGGAGCTGTTTTTT. Translation: CSVEVVPSTNRDRGTGELFF. This chain connects TRBV29-1 to TRBJ2-2; 10 nucleotides match TRBD1. This CDR3 is built from 20 residues. V lost 1 base to trimming and J lost 4 bases; unmatched junction nucleotides: 18. Germline loops: CDR1 SQVTM, CDR2 ANQGSEA.

This clone is a singleton in its sample. The CDR3 DNA follows: TGCGCCAGCAGCCAAGAGCGCAGTGGAGGAGCCGGCTACACCTTC. Amino acid sequence: CASSQERSGGAGYTF. The chain couples TRBV4-1 to TRBJ1-2; D uncertain. Deletions cut 0 bases from V and 8 bases from J, with 16 bases between. This CDR3 has 15 residues. The germline V gene has CDR1 MGHRA and CDR2 YSYEKL.

This clone was seen more than once but under ten times. CDR3 in amino acids: CASSPGQSYGYTF. CDR3 bases: TGCGCCAGCAGCCCGGGACAATCCTATGGCTACACCTTC. The chain links TRBV5-1 to TRBJ1-2; weak D call: TRBD1 (6 bases). Germline V gives CDR1 SGHRS, CDR2 YFSETQ. This CDR3 has 13 residues. The V and J ends lost 4 bases and 4 bases respectively, with 11 bases between them.

This chain uses TRBV7-9 with TRBJ1-2; D gene uncertain. The ends were cut back, 0 bases at V and 0 bases at J, with 14 bases in the middle. CDR1 is SEHNR, CDR2 FQNEAQ, per germline (reference sequence). The CDR3 contains 17 residues. Here the CDR3 DNA reads TGTGCCAGCAGCTTAGCGGGAGGGCAGGTCACTAACTATGGCTACACCTTC. Encoded protein: CASSLAGGQVTNYGYTF.

The chain has TRBV27 and TRBJ2-7; 7 bases agree with TRBD2. CDR1 is MNHEY, CDR2 SMNVEV, per germline (reference sequence). V dropped 6 bases and J dropped 2; count of bases not matched to a gene: 13. This CDR3 comprises 16 residues. CDR3 residues: CASRHKDSGFAYEQYF. Here the CDR3 DNA reads TGTGCCAGCAGACACAAAGATAGCGGGTTCGCCTACGAGCAGTACTTC.